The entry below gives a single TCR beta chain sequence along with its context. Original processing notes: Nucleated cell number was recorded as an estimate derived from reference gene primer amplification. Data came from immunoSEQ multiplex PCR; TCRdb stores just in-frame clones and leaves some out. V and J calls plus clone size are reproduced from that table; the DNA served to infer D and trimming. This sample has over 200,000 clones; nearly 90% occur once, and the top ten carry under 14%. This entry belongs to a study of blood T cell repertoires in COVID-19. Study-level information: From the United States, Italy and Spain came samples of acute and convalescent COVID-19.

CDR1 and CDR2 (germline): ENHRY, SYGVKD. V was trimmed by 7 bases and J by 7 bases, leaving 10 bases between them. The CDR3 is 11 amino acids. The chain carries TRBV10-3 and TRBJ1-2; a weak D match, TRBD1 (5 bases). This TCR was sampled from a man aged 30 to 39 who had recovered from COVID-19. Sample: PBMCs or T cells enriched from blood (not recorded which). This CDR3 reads CAINLGVGYTF. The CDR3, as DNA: TGTGCCATCAATCTAGGGGTTGGCTACACCTTC.